The T cell receptor (beta chain) under discussion was sequenced for a study of cytomegalovirus exposure and HLA in healthy donors. The study's findings and limits: In a later analysis, V- and J-gene trimming of beta chains associated with a DCLRE1C missense variant, replicated independently. The likely explanation for a cluster of highly shared sequence variants was sequencing artifact. Altogether, 170 or so TCR beta chains were recorded as cytomegalovirus-associated.

In regard to this clone: Its antigen is unidentified.

Trimming stripped 6 bases from V and 1 base from J, with 4 bases between. The V gene's germline CDR1 is LNHDA and CDR2 SQIVND (reference sequence). This CDR3 is built from 11 residues. Vbeta (60) and Jbeta (13) primers were used in the PCR. Measured with immunoSEQ multiplex PCR; TCRdb has only the in-frame clones, and not every one. The table for this sample gives 130,000 or so clones. Although they were nominally healthy when sampled, donors likely had unrecorded immune exposures. V is TRBV19 and J is TRBJ2-7; D unclear. The sample was PBMCs. The sequence derives from a woman aged 40 to 55 in good health and CMV-seronegative. CDR3 amino acids: CASSSSYEQYF. The CDR3 DNA reads as TGTGCCAGTAGCAGTTCCTACGAGCAGTACTTC.